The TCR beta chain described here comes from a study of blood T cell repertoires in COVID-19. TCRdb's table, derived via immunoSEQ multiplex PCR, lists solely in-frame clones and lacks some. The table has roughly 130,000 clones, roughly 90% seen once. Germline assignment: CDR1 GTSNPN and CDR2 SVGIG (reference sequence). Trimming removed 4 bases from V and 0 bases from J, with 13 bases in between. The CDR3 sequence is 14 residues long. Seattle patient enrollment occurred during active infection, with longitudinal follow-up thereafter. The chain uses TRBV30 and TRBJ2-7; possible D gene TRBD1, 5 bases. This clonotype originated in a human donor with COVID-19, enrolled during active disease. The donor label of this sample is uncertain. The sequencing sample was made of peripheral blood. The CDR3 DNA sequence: TGTGCCTGGATTCCCCCGGACAACTCCTACGAGCAGTACTTC. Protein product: CAWIPPDNSYEQYF.